The T cell receptor beta chain described here comes from a study of T cells in Graves' hyperthyroidism and ophthalmopathy. Template material for amplifying TCR beta CDR3 regions consisted of RNA transcripts. With the HTBI primer set, the TCR CDR3 went through a first round of RT-PCR. TCRdb used MiXCR to reprocess the multiplex PCR reads, holding one entry per CDR3 protein. The table shows under 700,000 distinct CDR3 sequences, with roughly 46% occurring only once. The length of the CDR3 is 14 residues. Germline CDR1 SGHVS, CDR2 FNYEAQ. V dropped 5 bases and J dropped 2 bases, with 13 bases sitting between them. Absence of ophthalmopathy progression within 18 months defined stable Graves' hyperthyroidism. Newly diagnosed hyperthyroidism, duration under 2 months, in patients aged 18 to 65. Uncontrolled infections, other autoimmune diseases, pregnancy or lactation led to exclusion of patients. Concerning this clonotype itself: Its antigen is not known.

Study-wide points: Blood also carried most thyroid clonotypes expanded above 0.001.

The clonotype was recovered from a woman aged 18-29 years with Graves' hyperthyroidism. This chain uses TRBV7-6 with TRBJ2-7; D not certain. Specimen: peripheral blood or thyroid tissue (not recorded which). The CDR3 is CASSAPESPYEQYF. The CDR3 nucleotides are TGTGCCAGCAGCGCCCCAGAAAGCCCCTACGAGCAGTACTTC.